This TCR beta chain was observed in a study of cytomegalovirus exposure and HLA in healthy donors. The table lists this clone with a count of one. Its target is not known. 13 Jbeta primers and 60 Vbeta primers were used for the PCR. Some clones are missing from TCRdb's copy, which holds only in-frame ones; the method was immunoSEQ multiplex PCR. Among over 100,000 clones, roughly 9.6% were seen once, and the ten largest hold roughly 6.4%. Study-level findings and limits: Based on reports, TCR beta sequences accurately predicted HLA-A and HLA-B alleles for most subjects. Specific recognition of CMV antigens was confirmed in vitro for three chains (all CMV-associated). Further analysis, carried out later, found HLA-associated TCR beta chains more clonally expanded than equally common other chains.

The ends lost 5 bases at V and 4 bases at J; junction bases unmatched: 8. Germline V CDR1 and CDR2: SGHRS, YFSETQ. The CDR3 has 15 amino acids. The source is a middle-aged woman in good health and CMV-seropositive. The V call is TRBV5-1, the J call TRBJ1-4, with TRBD1 matching 7 bases. Sequenced: PBMCs. In DNA form, the CDR3 reads TGCGCCAGCAGTGTCGACAGGGCAAATAATGAAAAACTGTTTTTT. Translating gives CASSVDRANNEKLFF.